The 17 T cell receptor beta chains below were found in one sample sequenced in a study of blood T cell repertoires in COVID-19. Measured with immunoSEQ multiplex PCR; TCRdb has only the in-frame clones, and not every one. The table records about 52,000 clones, more than 75% of them present only once. The sample was peripheral blood. These receptors all come from a woman over 75 with acute or convalescent COVID-19.

This clone appeared once. This chain uses TRBV11-3 with TRBJ2-7, with TRBD1 identical over 9 bases. The V segment lost 2 bases and the J segment 4 bases; nucleotides outside the gene matches: 6. The CDR3 is made up of 15 amino acids. CDR1 SGHNT and CDR2 YENEEA come from the germline V gene. CDR3: CASSLPGQGRYEQYF. The CDR3 nucleotides are TGTGCCAGCAGCTTACCGGGACAGGGAAGATACGAGCAGTACTTC. Full variable domain (remainder filled in from reference TRBV11-3 and TRBJ2-7): EAGVVQSPRYKIIEKKQPVAFWCNPISGHNTLYWYLQNLGQGPELLIRYENEEAVDDSQLPKDRFSAERLKGVDSTLKIQPAELGDSAVYLCASSLPGQGRYEQYFGPGTRLTVT.

The rearrangement links TRBV14 to TRBJ2-1; a weak D match, TRBD2 (6 bases). CDR1 is SGHDN and CDR2 is FVKESK in the germline V gene. V lost 1 base, J lost 11 bases, and 12 bases lay in between. This CDR3 has 13 residues. CDR3 in DNA: TGTGCCAGCAGCCAAGTCGGACGGGAGAAGCAGTTCTTC. It yields the protein CASSQVGREKQFF.

V is TRBV5-1 and J is TRBJ2-2; 11 bases match TRBD2. Germline assignment: CDR1 SGHRS and CDR2 YFSETQ. The CDR3 sequence is 17 residues long. V was clipped by 5 bases and J by 0 bases; unmatched bases: 6. This CDR3 reads CASRRLAGLSNTGELFF. DNA of the CDR3: TGCGCCAGCAGGCGACTAGCGGGACTATCGAACACCGGGGAGCTGTTTTTT.

V and J are TRBV9 and TRBJ2-5; TRBD1 matches 7 bases. The CDR3 length is 14 residues. Germline trimming cut 3 bases from V and 2 bases from J; bases unmatched to any gene: 4. CDR1 and CDR2 (germline): SGDLS, YYNGEE. The CDR3 protein is CASSAGQPQETQYF. For the CDR3, the DNA is TGTGCCAGCAGCGCGGGACAGCCGCAAGAGACCCAGTACTTC. Full variable domain (missing parts from reference TRBV9 and TRBJ2-5): DSGVTQTPKHLITATGQRVTLRCSPRSGDLSVYWYQQSLDQGLQFLIQYYNGEERAKGNILERFSAQQFPDLHSELNLSSLELGDSALYFCASSAGQPQETQYFGPGTRLLVL.

The rearrangement joins TRBV6-1 to TRBJ1-1, with D unclear. The CDR3 totals 13 residues. From germline, CDR1 is MNHNS and CDR2 SASEGT. V was trimmed by 1 base and J by 5 bases, leaving 8 bases between them. The CDR3 loop is CASSEGPWTEAFF. The CDR3, as DNA: TGTGCCAGCAGTGAAGGGCCGTGGACTGAAGCTTTCTTT.

The V gene is TRBV14, the J gene TRBJ2-3; TRBD2 aligns across 9 bases. The CDR3 covers 16 residues. Germline V gene data show CDR1 as SGHDN and CDR2 as FVKESK. The J segment lost 4 bases and the V segment lost 4 bases, leaving 9 bases of the junction unmatched. CDR3: CASSPLAGGRADTQYF. The DNA of the CDR3 is TGTGCCAGCAGCCCCCTCGCGGGAGGGCGGGCAGATACGCAGTATTTT.

The V call is TRBV3-1 (or the pseudogene TRBV3-2), the J call TRBJ2-7; 7 positions agree with TRBD1. V trimming: 3 bases; J trimming: 0 bases; junction bases outside the gene matches: 2. Per germline, CDR1 LGHDT and CDR2 YNNKEL (reference sequence). This CDR3 comprises 14 residues. In DNA, the CDR3 is TGTGCCAGCAGCCAGGACAGGACCTCCTACGAGCAGTACTTC. Translation gives CASSQDRTSYEQYF.

The chain has TRBV5-1 and TRBJ2-3, with 7 bases aligning to TRBD2. CDR1 is SGHRS and CDR2 is YFSETQ in the germline V gene. The CDR3 extends over 17 amino acids. V was pared by 4 bases and J by 8 bases, with 19 bases of the junction left unmatched. The CDR3 DNA is TGCGCCAGCAGCAAAGAGGGGCCAGCGGGGACTGTTGGTACGCAGTATTTT. It encodes CASSKEGPAGTVGTQYF.

This clone appeared once. CDR3 coding DNA: TGTGCCAGCAGTCACAGGGTGGAAGAGACCCAGTACTTC. The encoded protein is CASSHRVEETQYF. The chain employs TRBV5-5 and TRBJ2-5; possibly TRBD1 for D (6 bases). The CDR3 runs 13 residues. In germline, CDR1 is SGHKS, CDR2 YYEKEE (reference sequence). V was clipped by 5 bases and J by 3 bases, with 11 bases between them.

This chain connects TRBV5-4 to TRBJ2-3; 10 nucleotides line up with TRBD2. Germline CDR1 and CDR2: SGHNT and YYREEE (reference sequence). CDR3 size: 16 residues. Unmatched junction bases numbered 6, after V lost 0 bases and J lost 5 bases. The CDR3 loop reads CASSLGLAGTQDTQYF. Here the CDR3 DNA reads TGTGCCAGCAGCTTGGGACTAGCGGGTACACAAGATACGCAGTATTTT.

The gene calls are TRBV11-2 and TRBJ2-2; 8 nucleotides match TRBD2. This CDR3 spans 18 amino acids. CDR1 is SGHAT and CDR2 is FQNNGV in the germline V gene. Losses at the gene ends were 4 bases for V and 3 bases for J; bases not matched to a gene: 13. The CDR3 reads CASSSQGFAGGYTGELFF. The DNA for the CDR3 is TGTGCCAGCAGCTCACAAGGTTTCGCGGGAGGTTACACCGGGGAGCTGTTTTTT.

This clone has a handful of counts. The chain employs TRBV5-1 and TRBJ1-4; TRBD1 matches 10 bases. CDR1 SGHRS and CDR2 YFSETQ come from the germline V gene. The CDR3 totals 15 residues. Trimming cost V 2 bases and J 8 bases; bases outside gene matches: 6. The CDR3 spells CASSLRTGGQEKLFF. CDR3 nucleotides: TGCGCCAGCAGCTTAAGGACAGGGGGGCAAGAAAAACTGTTTTTT.

This sequence joins TRBV5-5 and TRBJ2-5; D may be TRBD1 (5 bases). In germline, CDR1 is SGHKS, CDR2 YYEKEE (reference sequence). The germline V and J ends were trimmed by 5 bases and 1 base, with 6 bases remaining between them. The CDR3 contains 12 residues. CDR3 residues: CASRGAQETQYF. CDR3 DNA: TGTGCCAGCAGAGGGGCCCAAGAGACCCAGTACTTC.

This chain links TRBV7-8 with TRBJ2-7; 8 nucleotides match TRBD2. V was clipped by 1 base and J by 7 bases; unmatched bases: 6. The germline V gene encodes CDR1 SGHVS and CDR2 FQNEAQ. The CDR3 consists of 14 residues. CDR3 DNA: TGTGCCAGCAGCTTAGAGGCGGGAGGTGGGGAGCAGTACGTC. The encoded protein is CASSLEAGGGEQYV.

The chain combines TRBV9 with TRBJ2-7, with TRBD2 matching over 7 bases. J gave up 6 bases and V 1 base, and 16 bases lay outside the gene matches. Germline loops: CDR1 SGDLS, CDR2 YYNGEE. This CDR3 comprises 17 residues. The CDR3 coding sequence is TGTGCCAGCAGCGTACGACCGGTTGGGGAGGGCGGCGGCGAGCAGTACTTC. It specifies CASSVRPVGEGGGEQYF.

This chain connects TRBV29-1 to TRBJ2-1; maybe TRBD1 (5 bases). Germline assignment: CDR1 SQVTM and CDR2 ANQGSEA. CDR3 length: 12 residues. V lost 6 bases and J lost 8, with 14 bases in between. DNA of the CDR3: TGCAGCGTCCACAGGTCTCGGGATGAGCAGTTCTTC. Amino acids: CSVHRSRDEQFF.

CDR3 sequence reads: CASSPMDRGYEKLFF. CDR3 in DNA: TGTGCCAGCAGCCCGATGGACAGGGGGTATGAAAAACTGTTTTTT. The chain is built from TRBV14 and TRBJ1-4; 10 bases are shared with TRBD1. The CDR3 contains 15 residues. Germline CDR1 reads SGHDN; CDR2 reads FVKESK. V dropped 4 bases and J dropped 6; count of bases not matched to a gene: 5.